The present TCR beta chain was sequenced within a study of cytomegalovirus exposure and HLA in healthy donors. Notes on the study in general: Later findings reportedly placed an Asian-associated ancestry cluster below the roughly 660-donor mean for N-insertions.

The primer mix had 60 Vbeta and 13 Jbeta primers. Original processing methods: Approximately 11 million of some 80 million unique TCR beta chains were shared, per a later count. Produced via immunoSEQ multiplex PCR; TCRdb's table is partial and in-frame only. The D gene and trimming were derived from the DNA, and the V and J assignments and clone size from that table. The profile shows approximately 150,000 clones, 78% of them singletons. V was cut by 8 bases and J by 0 bases, with 14 bases left in between. CDR1 and CDR2 from the germline V gene are SNHLY and FYNNEI. CDR3 size: 15 residues. Concerning this clone itself: Its matching antigen is unknown.

Healthy bone marrow donors formed the donor group. Sequencing was performed on PBMCs. The sequence came from a woman between 45 and 65 years old in good health and CMV-seropositive. The rearrangement joins TRBV2 to TRBJ2-4; D perhaps matches TRBD1 (6 bases). CDR3 loop: CASRTTGLAKNIQYF. The CDR3 coding sequence is TGTGCCAGCCGAACGACAGGTTTAGCCAAAAACATTCAGTACTTC.